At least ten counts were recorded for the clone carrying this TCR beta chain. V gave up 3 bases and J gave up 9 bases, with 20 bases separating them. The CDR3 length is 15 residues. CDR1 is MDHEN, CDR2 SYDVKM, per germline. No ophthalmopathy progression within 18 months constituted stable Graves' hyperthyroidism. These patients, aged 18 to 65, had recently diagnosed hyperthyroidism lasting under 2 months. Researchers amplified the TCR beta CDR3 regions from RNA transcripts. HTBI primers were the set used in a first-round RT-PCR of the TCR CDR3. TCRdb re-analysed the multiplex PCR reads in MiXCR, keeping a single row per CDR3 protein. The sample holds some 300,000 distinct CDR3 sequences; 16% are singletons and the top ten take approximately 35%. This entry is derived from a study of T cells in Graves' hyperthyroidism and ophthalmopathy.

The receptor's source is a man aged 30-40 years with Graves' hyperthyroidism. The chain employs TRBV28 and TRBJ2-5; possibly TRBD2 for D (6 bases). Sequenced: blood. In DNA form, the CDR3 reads TGTGCCAGCAGTTTCTCCAGCGGGCGCGGACCCGCCCAGTACTTC. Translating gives CASSFSSGRGPAQYF.